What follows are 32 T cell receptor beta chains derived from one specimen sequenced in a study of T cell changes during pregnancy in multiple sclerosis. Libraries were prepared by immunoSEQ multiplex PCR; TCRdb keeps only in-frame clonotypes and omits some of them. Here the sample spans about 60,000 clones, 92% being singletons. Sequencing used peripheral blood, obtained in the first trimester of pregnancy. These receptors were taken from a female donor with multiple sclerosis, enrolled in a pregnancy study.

The CDR3 region has the DNA TGTGCCAGCAGCCTATCGGGACAAAACACCGGGGAGCTGTTTTTT. Translating it yields CASSLSGQNTGELFF. The chain recombines TRBV7-3 with TRBJ2-2; D is perhaps TRBD1 (6 bases). Trimming pared 5 bases from V and 2 bases from J, leaving 12 bases between. This CDR3 is built from 15 residues. Germline V gene sequence: CDR1 SGHTA, CDR2 FQGTGA.

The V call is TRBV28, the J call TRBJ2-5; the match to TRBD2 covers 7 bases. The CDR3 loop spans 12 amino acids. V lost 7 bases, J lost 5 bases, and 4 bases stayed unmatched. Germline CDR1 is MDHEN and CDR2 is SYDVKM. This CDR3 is CASIAGGETQYF. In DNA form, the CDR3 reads TGTGCCAGCATAGCCGGGGGGGAGACCCAGTACTTC.

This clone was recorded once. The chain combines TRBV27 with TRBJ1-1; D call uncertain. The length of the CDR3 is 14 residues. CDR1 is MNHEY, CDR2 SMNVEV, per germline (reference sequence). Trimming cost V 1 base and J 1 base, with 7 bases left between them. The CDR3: CASSLWHPNTEAFF. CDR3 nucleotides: TGTGCCAGCAGTTTATGGCACCCGAACACTGAAGCTTTCTTT.

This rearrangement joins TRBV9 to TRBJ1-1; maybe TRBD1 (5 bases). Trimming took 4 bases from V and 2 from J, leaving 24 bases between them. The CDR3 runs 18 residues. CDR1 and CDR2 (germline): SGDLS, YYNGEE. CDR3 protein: CASSPSESPGWINTEAFF. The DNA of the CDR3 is TGTGCCAGCAGCCCCTCTGAATCCCCAGGGTGGATAAACACTGAAGCTTTCTTT.

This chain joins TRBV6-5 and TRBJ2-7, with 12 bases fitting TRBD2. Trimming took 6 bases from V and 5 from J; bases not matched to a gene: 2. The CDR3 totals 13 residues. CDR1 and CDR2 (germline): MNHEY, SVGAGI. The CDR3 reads CASRLAGGHEQYF. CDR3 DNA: TGTGCCAGCAGGCTAGCGGGGGGGCACGAGCAGTACTTC.

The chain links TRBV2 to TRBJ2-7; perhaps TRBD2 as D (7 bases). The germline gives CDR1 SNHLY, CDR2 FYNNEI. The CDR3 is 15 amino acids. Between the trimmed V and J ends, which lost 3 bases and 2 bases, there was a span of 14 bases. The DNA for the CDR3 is TGTGCCAGCAGTGACAACCGGGGGGCGACCTACGAGCAGTACTTC. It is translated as CASSDNRGATYEQYF.

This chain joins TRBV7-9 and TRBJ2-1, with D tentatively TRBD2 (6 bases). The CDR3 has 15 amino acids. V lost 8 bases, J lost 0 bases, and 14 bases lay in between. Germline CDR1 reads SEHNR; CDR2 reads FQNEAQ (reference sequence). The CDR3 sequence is CASFSGGSSYNEQFF. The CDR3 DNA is TGTGCCAGCTTCAGTGGGGGGAGCTCCTACAATGAGCAGTTCTTC. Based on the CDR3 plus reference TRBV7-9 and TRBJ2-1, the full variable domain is DTGVSQNPRHKITKRGQNVTFRCDPISEHNRLYWYRQTLGQGPEFLTYFQNEAQLEKSRLLSDRFSAERPKGSFSTLEIQRTEQGDSAMYLCASFSGGSSYNEQFFGPGTRLTVL.

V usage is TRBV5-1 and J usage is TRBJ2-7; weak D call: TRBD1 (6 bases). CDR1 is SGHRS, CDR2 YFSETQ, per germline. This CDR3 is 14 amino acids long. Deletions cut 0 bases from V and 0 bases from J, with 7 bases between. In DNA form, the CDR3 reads TGCGCCAGCAGCTTGGACAGGGCCTCCTACGAGCAGTACTTC. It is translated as CASSLDRASYEQYF.

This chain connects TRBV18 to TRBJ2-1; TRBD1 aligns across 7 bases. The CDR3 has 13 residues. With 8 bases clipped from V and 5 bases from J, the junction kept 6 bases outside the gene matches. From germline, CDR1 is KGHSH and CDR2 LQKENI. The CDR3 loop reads CASRDSWDNEQFF. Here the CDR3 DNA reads TGTGCCAGCCGGGACAGTTGGGACAATGAGCAGTTCTTC.

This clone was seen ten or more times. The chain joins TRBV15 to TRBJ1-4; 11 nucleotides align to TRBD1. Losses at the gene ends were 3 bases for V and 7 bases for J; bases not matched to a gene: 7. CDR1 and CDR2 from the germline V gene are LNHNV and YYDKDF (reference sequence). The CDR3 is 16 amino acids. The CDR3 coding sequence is TGTGCCACCAGCAGGCCTCCCGGGACAGGGGGTGAAAAACTGTTTTTT. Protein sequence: CATSRPPGTGGEKLFF.

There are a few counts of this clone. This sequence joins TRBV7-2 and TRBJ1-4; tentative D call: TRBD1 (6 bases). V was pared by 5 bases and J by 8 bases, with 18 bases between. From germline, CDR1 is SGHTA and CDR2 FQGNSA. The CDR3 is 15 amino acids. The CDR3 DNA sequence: TGTGCCAGCAGCCCTAAGGGGGGGTTTCGGGAAAAACTGTTTTTT. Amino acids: CASSPKGGFREKLFF.

The DNA of the CDR3 is TGTGCCAGTAGCCCCGGGACAGGTTATCAGCCCCAGCATTTT. Translated: CASSPGTGYQPQHF. This rearrangement joins TRBV19 to TRBJ1-5; TRBD1 matches at 8 bases. CDR3 length: 14 amino acids. Germline V lookup: CDR1 LNHDA, CDR2 SQIVND (reference sequence). V trimming: 6 bases; J trimming: 5 bases; junction bases outside the gene matches: 6. The whole variable domain, filled in from reference TRBV19 and TRBJ1-5, reads DGGITQSPKYLFRKEGQNVTLSCEQNLNHDAMYWYRQDPGQGLRLIYYSQIVNDFQKGDIAEGYSVSREKKESFPLTVTSAQKNPTAFYLCASSPGTGYQPQHFGDGTRLSIL.

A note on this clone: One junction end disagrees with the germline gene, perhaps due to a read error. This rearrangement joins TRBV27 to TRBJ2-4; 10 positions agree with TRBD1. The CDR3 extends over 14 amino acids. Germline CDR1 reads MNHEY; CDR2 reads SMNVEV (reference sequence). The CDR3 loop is CASSVRTGGYDVEF. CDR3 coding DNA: TGTGCCAGCAGTGTCCGGACAGGGGGTTATGATGTGGAGTTC.

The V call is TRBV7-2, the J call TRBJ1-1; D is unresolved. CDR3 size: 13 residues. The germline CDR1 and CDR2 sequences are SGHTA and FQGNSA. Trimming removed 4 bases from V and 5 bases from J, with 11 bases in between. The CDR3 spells CASSSLAGTEAFF. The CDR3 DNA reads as TGTGCCAGCAGCTCGCTCGCCGGGACTGAAGCTTTCTTT.

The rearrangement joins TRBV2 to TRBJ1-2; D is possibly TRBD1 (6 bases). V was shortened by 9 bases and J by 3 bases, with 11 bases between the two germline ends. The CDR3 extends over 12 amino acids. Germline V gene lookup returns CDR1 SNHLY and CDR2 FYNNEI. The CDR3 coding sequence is TGTGCCAGTAGGACAGTCGACTATGGCTACACCTTC. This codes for CASRTVDYGYTF. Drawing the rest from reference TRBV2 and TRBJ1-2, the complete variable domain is EPEVTQTPSHQVTQMGQEVILRCVPISNHLYFYWYRQILGQKVEFLVSFYNNEISEKSEIFDDQFSVERPDGSNFTLKIRSTKLEDSAMYFCASRTVDYGYTFGSGTRLTVV.

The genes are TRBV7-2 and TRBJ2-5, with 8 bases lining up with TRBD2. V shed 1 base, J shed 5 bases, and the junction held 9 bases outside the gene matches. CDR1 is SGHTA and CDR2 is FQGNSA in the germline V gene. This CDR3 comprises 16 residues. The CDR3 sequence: CASSLDPRGGRETQYF. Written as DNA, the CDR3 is TGTGCCAGCAGCTTAGATCCTCGGGGGGGGCGGGAGACCCAGTACTTC.

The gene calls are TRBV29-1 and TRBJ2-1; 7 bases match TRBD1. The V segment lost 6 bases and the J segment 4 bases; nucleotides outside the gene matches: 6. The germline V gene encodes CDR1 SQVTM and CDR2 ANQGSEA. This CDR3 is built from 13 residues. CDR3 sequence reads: CSVPGTDYNEQFF. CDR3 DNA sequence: TGCAGCGTGCCCGGGACAGATTACAATGAGCAGTTCTTC.

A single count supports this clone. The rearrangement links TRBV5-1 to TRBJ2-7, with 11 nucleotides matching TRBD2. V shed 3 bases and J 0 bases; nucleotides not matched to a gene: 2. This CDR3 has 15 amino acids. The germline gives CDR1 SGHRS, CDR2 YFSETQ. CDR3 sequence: CASSSGTSGSYEQYF. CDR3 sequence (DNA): TGCGCCAGCAGCTCCGGGACTAGCGGCTCCTACGAGCAGTACTTC.

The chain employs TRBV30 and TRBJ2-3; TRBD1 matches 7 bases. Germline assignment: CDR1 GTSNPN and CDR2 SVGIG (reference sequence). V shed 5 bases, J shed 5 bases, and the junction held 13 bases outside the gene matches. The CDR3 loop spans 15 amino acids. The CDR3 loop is CAWDPTGKLQDTQYF. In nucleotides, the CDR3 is TGTGCCTGGGACCCGACAGGGAAGTTGCAAGATACGCAGTATTTT.

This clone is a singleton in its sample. CDR3: CASSPTGYNEQFF. The CDR3 region has the DNA TGTGCCAGCAGCCCTACAGGGTACAATGAGCAGTTCTTC. The chain has TRBV7-2 and TRBJ2-1; D may be TRBD1 (6 bases). Germline values: CDR1 SGHTA, CDR2 FQGNSA. The CDR3 is made up of 13 amino acids. Trimming shortened V by 5 bases and J by 4 bases, and 9 bases separated the two germline ends.

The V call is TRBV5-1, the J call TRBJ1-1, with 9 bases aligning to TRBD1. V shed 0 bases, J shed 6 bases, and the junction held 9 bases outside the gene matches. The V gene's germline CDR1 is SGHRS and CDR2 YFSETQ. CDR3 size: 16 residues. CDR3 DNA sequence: TGCGCCAGCAGCTTGGAATCCGGGACAGGGTACGCTGAAGCTTTCTTT. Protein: CASSLESGTGYAEAFF.

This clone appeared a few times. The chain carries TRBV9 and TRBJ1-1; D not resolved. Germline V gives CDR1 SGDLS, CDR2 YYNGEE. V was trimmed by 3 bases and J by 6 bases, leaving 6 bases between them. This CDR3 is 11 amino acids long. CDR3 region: CASSANSEAFF. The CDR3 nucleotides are TGTGCCAGCAGCGCAAATTCTGAAGCTTTCTTT. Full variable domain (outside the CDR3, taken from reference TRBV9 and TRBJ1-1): DSGVTQTPKHLITATGQRVTLRCSPRSGDLSVYWYQQSLDQGLQFLIQYYNGEERAKGNILERFSAQQFPDLHSELNLSSLELGDSALYFCASSANSEAFFGQGTRLTVV.

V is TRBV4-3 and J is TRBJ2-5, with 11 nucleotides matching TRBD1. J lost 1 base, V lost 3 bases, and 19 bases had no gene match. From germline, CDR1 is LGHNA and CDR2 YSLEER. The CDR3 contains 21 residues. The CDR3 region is CASSQNPTGQGETRLQETQYF. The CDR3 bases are TGCGCCAGCAGCCAGAACCCCACGGGACAGGGGGAGACGAGGCTCCAAGAGACCCAGTACTTC.

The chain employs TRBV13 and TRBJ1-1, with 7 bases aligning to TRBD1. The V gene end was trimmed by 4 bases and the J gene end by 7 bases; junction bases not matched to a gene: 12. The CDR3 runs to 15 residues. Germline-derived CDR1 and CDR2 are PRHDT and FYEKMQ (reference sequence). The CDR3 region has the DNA TGTGCCAGCAGCTCTCCGACAGGGCCGAGAGTTGAAGCTTTCTTT. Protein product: CASSSPTGPRVEAFF.

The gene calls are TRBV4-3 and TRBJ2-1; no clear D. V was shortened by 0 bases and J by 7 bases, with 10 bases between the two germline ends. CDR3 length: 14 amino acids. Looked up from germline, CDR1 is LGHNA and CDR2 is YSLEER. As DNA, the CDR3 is TGCGCCAGCAGCCAAGATCCCTCCCTAAATGAGCAGTTCTTC. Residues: CASSQDPSLNEQFF.

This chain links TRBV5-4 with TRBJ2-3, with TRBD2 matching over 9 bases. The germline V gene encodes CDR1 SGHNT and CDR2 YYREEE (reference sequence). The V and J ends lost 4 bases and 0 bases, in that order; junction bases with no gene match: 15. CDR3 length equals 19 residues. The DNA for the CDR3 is TGTGCCAGCAGCCACCCGGGACTAGCACCTACGACTAGCACAGATACGCAGTATTTT. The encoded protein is CASSHPGLAPTTSTDTQYF.

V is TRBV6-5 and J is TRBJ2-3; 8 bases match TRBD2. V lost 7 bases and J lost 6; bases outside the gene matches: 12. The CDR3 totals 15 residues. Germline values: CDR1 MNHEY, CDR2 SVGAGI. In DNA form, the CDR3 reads TGTGCCAGCAAAATCGCGGGGGGCCGGCGTGATACGCAGTATTTT. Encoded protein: CASKIAGGRRDTQYF.

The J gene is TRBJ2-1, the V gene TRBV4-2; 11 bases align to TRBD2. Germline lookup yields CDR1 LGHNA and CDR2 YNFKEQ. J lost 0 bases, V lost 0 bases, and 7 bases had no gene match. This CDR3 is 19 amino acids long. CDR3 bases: TGTGCCAGCAGCCAAGAGACTAGCGGGGTTATAAGCTCCTACAATGAGCAGTTCTTC. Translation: CASSQETSGVISSYNEQFF.

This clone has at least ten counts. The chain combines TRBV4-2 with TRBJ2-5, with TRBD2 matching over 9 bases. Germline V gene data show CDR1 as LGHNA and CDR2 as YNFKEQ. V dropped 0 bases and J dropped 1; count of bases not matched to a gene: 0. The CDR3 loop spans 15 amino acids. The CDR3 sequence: CASSQERGGQETQYF. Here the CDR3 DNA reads TGTGCCAGCAGCCAAGAGCGGGGGGGCCAAGAGACCCAGTACTTC.

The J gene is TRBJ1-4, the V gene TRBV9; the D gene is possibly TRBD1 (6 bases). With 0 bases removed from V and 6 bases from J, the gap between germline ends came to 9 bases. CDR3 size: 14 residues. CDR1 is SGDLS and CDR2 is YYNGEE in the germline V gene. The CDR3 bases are TGTGCCAGCAGCGTAGGGTCAGGGGATGAAAAACTGTTTTTT. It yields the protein CASSVGSGDEKLFF.

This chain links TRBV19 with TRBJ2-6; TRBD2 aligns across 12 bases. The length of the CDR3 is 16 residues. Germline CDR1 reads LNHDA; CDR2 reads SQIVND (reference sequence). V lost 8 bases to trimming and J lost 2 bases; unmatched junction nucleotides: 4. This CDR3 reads CASSTSGGPGANVLTF. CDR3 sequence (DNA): TGTGCCAGTTCAACTAGCGGGGGGCCTGGGGCCAACGTCCTGACTTTC. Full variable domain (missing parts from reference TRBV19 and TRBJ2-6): DGGITQSPKYLFRKEGQNVTLSCEQNLNHDAMYWYRQDPGQGLRLIYYSQIVNDFQKGDIAEGYSVSREKKESFPLTVTSAQKNPTAFYLCASSTSGGPGANVLTFGAGSRLTVL.

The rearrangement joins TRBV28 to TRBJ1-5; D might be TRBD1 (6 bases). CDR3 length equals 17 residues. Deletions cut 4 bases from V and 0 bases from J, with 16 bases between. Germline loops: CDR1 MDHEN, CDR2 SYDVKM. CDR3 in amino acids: CASSYRQGTYSNQPQHF. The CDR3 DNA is TGTGCCAGCAGTTACAGGCAGGGGACCTATAGCAATCAGCCCCAGCATTTT. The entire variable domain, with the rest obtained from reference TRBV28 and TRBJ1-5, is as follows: DVKVTQSSRYLVKRTGEKVFLECVQDMDHENMFWYRQDPGLGLRLIYFSYDVKMKEKGDIPEGYSVSREKKERFSLILESASTNQTSMYLCASSYRQGTYSNQPQHFGDGTRLSIL.